This T cell receptor beta chain was sequenced in a study of OX40 agonist ivuxolimab in advanced cancers. Turning to the study itself: Cohort: about 80% men, mean age about 60, aged roughly 20 to 79. Three patients had partial responses: one hepatocellular carcinoma, two cutaneous melanoma. Prior checkpoint blockade (anti-PD-1, anti-PD-L1 or anti-CTLA-4) was permitted; approximately 40% had it.

The CDR3 is 14 amino acids. The study's findings and limits: By week 6 at 0.1 to 3.0 mg/kg, blood CD4+ and CD8+ T cells had expanded clonally.

Sequencing was performed with immunoSEQ multiplex PCR; in TCRdb, only in-frame clones are kept and a portion is missing. The table has approximately 89,000 clones, about 91% seen once; the top ten hold approximately 2.5%. As to this clone: The antigen remains unidentified. Compared with germline, one end of the junction differs, possibly owing to a read error.

The chain employs TRBV5-3 and TRBJ2-1; a weak D match, TRBD2 (6 bases). TRBV5-3 counts as an open reading frame of uncertain function. The input for sequencing was CD4+ or CD8+ T cells sorted from blood, taken in a trial of the OX40 agonist ivuxolimab. The receptor comes from an adult with an advanced solid tumor such as melanoma, head and neck, liver or kidney cancer. In nucleotides, the CDR3 is TGTGCCAGCAGCTTGGTAGCGGCTTACAATGAGCAGTTCTTC. Amino acid sequence: CASSLVAAYNEQFF.